This T cell receptor beta chain was obtained from a study of breast tumors, draining lymph nodes, adjacent tissues (dated by TCRdb to between 2015 and 2016). About the full investigation: In breast cancer patients, the study compared the TCR beta repertoires of tumor, adjacent nontumor tissue and axillary lymph nodes. In human breast cancer, the study set out to assess how tumor, surrounding tissue and draining lymph node repertoires relate to one another and whether T cells might be exchanged between them.

The lymph node samples were taken from the axillary draining lymph nodes of breast cancer patients. These reads were obtained on an Illumina HiSeq 2000. TCR beta chain libraries were generated through multiplex PCR amplification. High-throughput sequencing was used to analyze the amplified TCR beta chain products. Using fastp at Q25 and MiXCR, TCRdb reprocessed the public reads and kept productive beta chains. Rows matching on CDR3 protein sequence are summarized as one entry with the most common DNA and genes. Within this sample are tens of thousands of distinct CDR3 sequences, with approximately 29% of them counted one time only. The top ten hold over 6.5% of the sample. Inclusive of the bounding cysteine and phenylalanine, the CDR3 is 12 residues long. Just the 36-base CDR3 DNA is kept, in frame starting at base 1. V was cut back by 3 bases and J by 4 bases, leaving a gap of 6 bases between them. According to the germline V gene, CDR1 reads SNHLY and CDR2 reads FYNNEI.

What the work shows at the level of the full study, not this receptor alone: Tumor and nontumor tissue repertoires were found to be significantly more similar in luminal-like than in basal-like breast cancer. The data were considered consistent with most tumor T cells being derived from the lymph node and subsequently expanding within tumor tissue. T-cell repertoire diversity in tumors was found to be lower than in lymph nodes but higher than in nontumor tissue, and preferential V and J gene usage was observed. The conclusion that tumor T cells originate in lymph nodes was framed as consistent with a hypothesis rather than directly demonstrated.

This clonotype came up many times. Its binding antigen is unknown. Base qualities are not recorded, but no much larger clone differs from it by a single base. Specimen: axillary lymph node tissue. This TCR derives from a female donor with breast cancer. Some clones in this sample may be carry-over from other donors' samples. This sequence uses TRBV2 and TRBJ1-2, with no confidently assigned D gene. CDR3 loop: CASSDRSYGYTF. The sequenced DNA: TGTGCCAGCAGTGACAGAAGCTATGGCTACACCTTC.